This T cell receptor beta chain was documented in a study of T cells in Graves' hyperthyroidism and ophthalmopathy. Study background: The authors collected peripheral blood at initial diagnosis, before any treatment.

Researchers amplified the TCR beta CDR3 regions from RNA transcripts. The HTBI primer set was used in a first-round RT-PCR of the TCR CDR3. TCRdb reprocessed the multiplex PCR reads with MiXCR, giving one entry per CDR3 protein. This table has about 500,000 distinct CDR3 sequences, 17% appearing once. Per the germline V gene, CDR1 is SQVTM and CDR2 is ANQGSEA. V dropped 5 bases and J dropped 5; count of bases not matched to a gene: 5. The length of the CDR3 is 13 residues. Not enrolled were patients with uncontrolled infection, other autoimmune disease, pregnancy or lactation. Diagnoses used clinical symptoms, serum thyroxine and TRAb, thyroid ultrasound and orbital computed tomography.

This receptor was taken from a woman younger than 30 with Graves' ophthalmopathy. The chain links TRBV29-1 to TRBJ2-5; 10 bases are a match to TRBD1. Specimen: blood. CDR3 DNA: TGCAGCGTTCGAAAGACAGGGGGCGAGACCCAGTACTTC. Residues: CSVRKTGGETQYF.